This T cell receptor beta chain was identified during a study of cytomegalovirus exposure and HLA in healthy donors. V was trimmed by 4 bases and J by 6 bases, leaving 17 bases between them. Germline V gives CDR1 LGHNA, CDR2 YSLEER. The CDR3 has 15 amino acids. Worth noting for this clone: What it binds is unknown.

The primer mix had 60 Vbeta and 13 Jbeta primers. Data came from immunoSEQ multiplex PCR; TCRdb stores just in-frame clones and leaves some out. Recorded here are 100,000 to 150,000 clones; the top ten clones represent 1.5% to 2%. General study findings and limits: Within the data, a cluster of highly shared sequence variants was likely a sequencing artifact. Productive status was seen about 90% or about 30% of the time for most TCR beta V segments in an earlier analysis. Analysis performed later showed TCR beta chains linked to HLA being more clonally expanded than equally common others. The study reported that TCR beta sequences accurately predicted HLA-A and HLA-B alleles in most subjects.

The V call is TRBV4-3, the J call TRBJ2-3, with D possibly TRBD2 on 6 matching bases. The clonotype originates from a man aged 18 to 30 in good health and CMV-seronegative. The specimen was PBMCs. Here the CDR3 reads CASSRTGGDYDTQYF. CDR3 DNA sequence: TGCGCCAGCAGCCGGACTGGAGGGGATTACGATACGCAGTATTTT.